This T cell receptor beta chain was captured in a study of T cell repertoires in ileal Crohn's disease. Study conclusions and caveats: Mucosal expansions were suggested to be mainly CD8 T cells.

The germline V gene encodes CDR1 SQVTM and CDR2 ANQGSEA. The J segment lost 9 bases and the V segment lost 6 bases, leaving 3 bases of the junction unmatched. The CDR3 is 11 amino acids. Using immunoSEQ multiplex PCR, the repertoire was profiled, and TCRdb retains in-frame clones only, with some absent. The repertoire has about 16,000 clones, roughly two thirds of them found once; the top ten carry 5% to 6.5%. Comment on this clone: The antigen remains unidentified.

The sequencing sample was made of ileal tissue. The V call is TRBV29-1, the J call TRBJ2-1, with 9 positions matching TRBD1. The receptor was derived from an adult with Crohn's disease. For the CDR3, the DNA is TGCAGCGTGGGACAGGGCGCTGAGCAGTTCTTC. It encodes CSVGQGAEQFF.